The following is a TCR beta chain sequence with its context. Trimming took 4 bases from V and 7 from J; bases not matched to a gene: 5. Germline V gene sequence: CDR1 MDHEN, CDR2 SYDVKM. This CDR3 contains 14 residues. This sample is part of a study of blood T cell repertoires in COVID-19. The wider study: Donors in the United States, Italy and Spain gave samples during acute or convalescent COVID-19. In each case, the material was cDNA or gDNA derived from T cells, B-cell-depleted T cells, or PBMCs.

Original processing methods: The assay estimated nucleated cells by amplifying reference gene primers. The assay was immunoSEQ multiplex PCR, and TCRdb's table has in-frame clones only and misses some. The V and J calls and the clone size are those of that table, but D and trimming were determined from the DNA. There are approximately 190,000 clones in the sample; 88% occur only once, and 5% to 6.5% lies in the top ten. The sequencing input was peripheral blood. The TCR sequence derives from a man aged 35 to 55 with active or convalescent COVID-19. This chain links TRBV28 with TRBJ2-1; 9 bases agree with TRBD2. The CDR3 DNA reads TGTGCCAGCAGTTGGCGGGAGGGCATGAATGAGCAGTTCTTC. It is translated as CASSWREGMNEQFF.